The 21 T cell receptor beta chains below were found in one sample sequenced in a study of T cell changes during pregnancy in multiple sclerosis. This table comes from immunoSEQ multiplex PCR, and its TCRdb copy is limited to in-frame clones, with some not included. The table lists tens of thousands of clones, around 90% of them singletons, with 3.3% in the top ten. This material consisted of peripheral blood, taken in the first trimester of pregnancy. Receptor source: a female donor in good health, enrolled as a control in a pregnancy study.

The rearrangement joins TRBV5-4 to TRBJ2-7; TRBD2 matches at 9 bases. With V trimmed by 3 bases and J by 2 bases, 12 bases remained unmatched. CDR3 size: 17 residues. The V gene's germline CDR1 is SGHNT and CDR2 YYREEE (reference sequence). The chain's CDR3 is CASSSGGTGTSPYEQYF. DNA of the CDR3: TGTGCCAGCAGCTCGGGGGGAACCGGGACTAGCCCCTACGAGCAGTACTTC.

The chain links TRBV9 to TRBJ1-1, with 9 bases lining up with TRBD1. The CDR3 sequence is 17 residues long. The ends lost 4 bases at V and 5 bases at J; junction bases unmatched: 15. The germline V gene has CDR1 SGDLS and CDR2 YYNGEE. CDR3 sequence reads: CASSPTGGLVGRTEAFF. CDR3 in DNA: TGTGCCAGCAGCCCGACAGGGGGGCTTGTAGGGAGGACTGAAGCTTTCTTT.

V usage is TRBV7-9 and J usage is TRBJ2-6, with TRBD2 as a possible D gene (6 bases). This CDR3 has 15 residues. Germline CDR1 is SEHNR and CDR2 is FQNEAQ (reference sequence). With 3 bases removed from V and 0 bases from J, the gap between germline ends came to 6 bases. The CDR3 nucleotides are TGTGCCAGCAGCTTGGGGGGCTCTGGGGCCAACGTCCTGACTTTC. It codes for CASSLGGSGANVLTF.

There are a few counts of this clone. The chain carries TRBV5-1 and TRBJ2-7, with D possibly TRBD2 on 5 matching bases. Trimming removed 4 bases from V and 0 bases from J, with 5 bases in between. The germline CDR1 and CDR2 sequences are SGHRS and YFSETQ. The CDR3 is 12 amino acids. The chain's CDR3 is CASSRDSYEQYF. In DNA form, the CDR3 reads TGCGCCAGCAGCCGGGACTCCTACGAGCAGTACTTC.

This clone has just one count. This chain connects TRBV28 to TRBJ1-5; D is perhaps TRBD1 (5 bases). V lost 3 bases to trimming and J lost 1 base, with 10 bases between them. Germline V lookup: CDR1 MDHEN, CDR2 SYDVKM. The CDR3 is 15 residues long. CDR3 sequence reads: CASSLWGLSNQPQHF. In DNA form, the CDR3 reads TGTGCCAGCAGTTTGTGGGGCTTGAGCAATCAGCCCCAGCATTTT.

The chain employs TRBV7-9 and TRBJ2-3, with 7 bases aligning to TRBD2. Germline V gives CDR1 SEHNR, CDR2 FQNEAQ (reference sequence). The CDR3 is made up of 18 amino acids. V lost 5 bases and J lost 2; bases outside the gene matches: 16. The CDR3 DNA follows: TGTGCCAGCAGCGTAGGGCTAGCGGTCCCGAAGCTCACAGATACGCAGTATTTT. Translating gives CASSVGLAVPKLTDTQYF. Based on the CDR3 plus reference TRBV7-9 and TRBJ2-3, the full variable domain is DTGVSQNPRHKITKRGQNVTFRCDPISEHNRLYWYRQTLGQGPEFLTYFQNEAQLEKSRLLSDRFSAERPKGSFSTLEIQRTEQGDSAMYLCASSVGLAVPKLTDTQYFGPGTRLTVL.

J is TRBJ2-5 and V is TRBV10-3, with 11 positions matching TRBD2. The J segment lost 0 bases and the V segment lost 7 bases, leaving 4 bases of the junction unmatched. Germline V gene sequence: CDR1 ENHRY, CDR2 SYGVKD. This CDR3 has 15 amino acids. The CDR3 nucleotides read TGTGCCATCAAAGGGACTAGCGGTTACCAAGAGACCCAGTACTTC. It encodes CAIKGTSGYQETQYF.

The V gene is TRBV4-1, the J gene TRBJ2-2, with D possibly matching TRBD2 (5 bases). Deletions cut 5 bases from V and 1 base from J, with 11 bases between. Germline assignment: CDR1 MGHRA and CDR2 YSYEKL. The CDR3 is 15 residues long. The CDR3 DNA is TGCGCCAGCAGCGAGGCGGGCAGGAACACCGGGGAGCTGTTTTTT. It yields the protein CASSEAGRNTGELFF.

The chain employs TRBV7-2 and TRBJ2-1; TRBD2 matches 7 bases. The CDR3 contains 17 residues. The germline gives CDR1 SGHTA, CDR2 FQGNSA. The V segment lost 0 bases and the J segment 4 bases; nucleotides outside the gene matches: 9. The CDR3, as DNA: TGTGCCAGCAGCTTAGCGGAGGCTAGCGGATATTACAATGAGCAGTTCTTC. Its translation is CASSLAEASGYYNEQFF. The variable domain in full, with the rest retrieved from reference TRBV7-2 and TRBJ2-1, is GAGVSQSPSNKVTEKGKDVELRCDPISGHTALYWYRQSLGQGLEFLIYFQGNSAPDKSGLPSDRFSAERTGGSVSTLTIQRTQQEDSAVYLCASSLAEASGYYNEQFFGPGTRLTVL.

The chain links TRBV4-1 to TRBJ2-4; tentative D call: TRBD1 (5 bases). Looked up from germline, CDR1 is MGHRA and CDR2 is YSYEKL. The CDR3 covers 13 residues. Trimming shortened V by 5 bases and J by 8 bases, and 13 bases separated the two germline ends. The CDR3 is CASSFQGGDIQYF. The DNA of the CDR3 is TGCGCCAGCAGCTTCCAGGGCGGAGACATTCAGTACTTC.

In its sample, this clone was seen once. The rearrangement links TRBV28 to TRBJ1-2; D is possibly TRBD1 (5 bases). CDR3 length equals 15 residues. V dropped 5 bases and J dropped 6 bases, with 19 bases sitting between them. Germline CDR1 MDHEN, CDR2 SYDVKM. CDR3 in amino acids: CASSLQDTTGDGYTF. The CDR3 nucleotides are TGTGCCAGCAGTCTCCAGGACACTACTGGGGATGGCTACACCTTC.

The V and J genes are TRBV11-3 and TRBJ1-1; no firm D call. With 5 bases removed from V and 2 bases from J, the gap between germline ends came to 15 bases. The CDR3 is 15 amino acids. Germline V lookup: CDR1 SGHNT, CDR2 YENEEA. CDR3 in amino acids: CASSRRVRDNTEAFF. CDR3 DNA: TGTGCCAGCAGCCGGAGGGTCAGAGACAACACTGAAGCTTTCTTT.

The chain links TRBV29-1 to TRBJ1-2, with TRBD1 matching 9 bases. Per the germline V gene, CDR1 is SQVTM and CDR2 is ANQGSEA. The CDR3 runs to 12 residues. The V gene end was trimmed by 5 bases and the J gene end by 4 bases; junction bases not matched to a gene: 2. The CDR3 coding sequence is TGCAGCGTTCCGACAGGGGGCTATGGCTACACCTTC. Translated, it gives CSVPTGGYGYTF.

The genes are TRBV7-2 and TRBJ2-7; no clear D gene. The germline V and J ends were trimmed by 4 bases and 7 bases, with 17 bases remaining between them. CDR3 length: 14 residues. CDR1 is SGHTA and CDR2 is FQGNSA in the germline V gene. CDR3 sequence (DNA): TGTGCCAGCAGCTCCCAACCCTCTTCGCGAGAGCAGTACTTC. Translating it yields CASSSQPSSREQYF.

Regarding this clone: At one of its ends the junction is not consistent with the germline gene, which may arise from a read error. V gene TRBV6-6 combines with J gene TRBJ2-7, with 14 bases fitting TRBD2. CDR3 length equals 13 residues. Looked up from germline, CDR1 is MNHNY and CDR2 is SVGAGI (reference sequence). The CDR3 bases are TGTGCCAGCAGTGACGGGACTAGCGGGAGCATCAGCTTC. Protein product: CASSDGTSGSISF.

The chain joins TRBV9 to TRBJ2-1, with D perhaps TRBD2 (5 bases). The CDR3 runs 16 residues. The germline gives CDR1 SGDLS, CDR2 YYNGEE. V lost 0 bases to trimming and J lost 2 bases, with 12 bases between them. CDR3 amino acids: CASSVVSSEAYNEQFF. The CDR3 coding sequence is TGTGCCAGCAGCGTAGTAAGTAGCGAGGCCTACAATGAGCAGTTCTTC.

CDR3 amino acids: CAQGRGDQPQHF. CDR3 bases: TGTGCCCAGGGCAGGGGGGATCAGCCCCAGCATTTT. The chain has TRBV14 and TRBJ1-5; TRBD1 matches 7 bases. Germline CDR1 SGHDN, CDR2 FVKESK. The CDR3 is 12 amino acids. V lost 11 bases to trimming and J lost 5 bases; unmatched junction nucleotides: 6.

The gene calls are TRBV14 and TRBJ2-2; 8 nucleotides line up with TRBD2. Unmatched junction bases numbered 12, after V lost 2 bases and J lost 4 bases. The V gene's germline CDR1 is SGHDN and CDR2 FVKESK. This CDR3 spans 18 amino acids. DNA for the CDR3: TGTGCCAGCAGCCAACCACCCCGGGCGGCGGGGGGCACCGGGGAGCTGTTTTTT. This encodes CASSQPPRAAGGTGELFF.

This clone came up a few times. The chain has TRBV29-1 and TRBJ1-3, with D possibly being TRBD1 (5 bases). Germline CDR1 SQVTM, CDR2 ANQGSEA. V lost 6 bases and J lost 2, with 11 bases in between. This CDR3 contains 13 residues. Written as DNA, the CDR3 is TGCAGCGTCGTCGGACACACTGGAAACACCATATATTTT. Its translation: CSVVGHTGNTIYF.

The CDR3 protein is CASLTSGRNEQFF. CDR3 nucleotides: TGTGCCAGCCTGACTAGCGGGAGAAATGAGCAGTTCTTC. This chain connects TRBV19 to TRBJ2-1; TRBD2 matches at 12 bases. V gave up 9 bases and J gave up 7 bases; unmatched junction bases: 4. CDR3 length: 13 amino acids. Germline V gives CDR1 LNHDA, CDR2 SQIVND (reference sequence). The full variable domain, rest sourced from reference TRBV19 and TRBJ2-1, is DGGITQSPKYLFRKEGQNVTLSCEQNLNHDAMYWYRQDPGQGLRLIYYSQIVNDFQKGDIAEGYSVSREKKESFPLTVTSAQKNPTAFYLCASLTSGRNEQFFGPGTRLTVL.

V is TRBV5-1 and J is TRBJ2-2; D perhaps matches TRBD1 (6 bases). This CDR3 has 13 residues. Germline-derived CDR1 and CDR2 are SGHRS and YFSETQ. Trimming removed 4 bases from V and 4 bases from J, with 8 bases in between. The CDR3 protein is CASSEDSTGELFF. Written as DNA, the CDR3 is TGCGCCAGCAGCGAGGACAGCACCGGGGAGCTGTTTTTT.